A selection of T cell receptor beta chains follows, all from one sample in a study of CD8 T cells in ankylosing spondylitis. From the 5' RACE reads, TCRdb called clonotypes with MiXCR, one entry per CDR3 protein. The sample includes about 800,000 distinct CDR3 sequences, 10% to 15% of them seen just once. Sequenced: blood, either unsorted or a sorted T cell fraction (not recorded which). These TCRs come from a male donor with ankylosing spondylitis. CDR3s include the opening cysteine and the closing phenylalanine or tryptophan. The D gene is left open where the match is weak. Clone size, where shown, is once, few, many, or a class for clones that have expanded.

>TRBV2|.|.|TRBJ1-1
TGTGCCAGCAGTGATTATGCACCCATGAACACTGAAGCTTTCTTT
CASSDYAPMNTEAFF
>TRBV18|.|once|TRBJ2-1
TGTGCCAGCTCACCACTTCAACAGGCTCGTGAGCAGTTCTTC
CASSPLQQAREQFF
>TRBV7-2|.|few|TRBJ2-1
TGTGCCAGCAGCGACCGGATTCTGGGCAATGAGCAGTTCTTC
CASSDRILGNEQFF
>TRBV6-5|TRBD1|few|TRBJ2-3
TGTGCCAGCAGTTACTCCCGCATTACAGGGGGCAGGACAGATACGCAGTATTTT
CASSYSRITGGRTDTQYF
>TRBV25-1|.|.|TRBJ1-4
TGTGCCAGCAGTGAAGCGGGCAGAACTAATGAAAAACTGTTTTTT
CASSEAGRTNEKLFF
>TRBV6-2/TRBV6-3|TRBD1|many|TRBJ2-7
TGTGCCAGCAGTTACCATTACACCGGGACAGGGGAAGTCTACGAGCAGTACTTC
CASSYHYTGTGEVYEQYF
>TRBV5-1|.|few|TRBJ2-2
TGCGCCAGCAGCTTGGTTGTCGCGTCAGGGGAGCTGTTTTTT
CASSLVVASGELFF
>TRBV28|TRBD1|.|TRBJ1-1
TGTGCCAGCAGTTTGTTCTCGACAGGGAAGAACACTGAAGCTTTCTTT
CASSLFSTGKNTEAFF
>TRBV9|.|few|TRBJ2-1
TGTGCCAGCAGCGTAGATGCCAGGGCCGATGAGCAGTTCTTC
CASSVDARADEQFF
>TRBV5-1|TRBD2|few|TRBJ2-3
TGCGCCAGCAGCGCACTAGCGGAATTTCCCGATACGCAGTATTTT
CASSALAEFPDTQYF
>TRBV7-2|TRBD2|few|TRBJ2-2
TGTGCCAGCAGCTTGGGGGGTAGCGGGCTTACCGGGGAGCTGTTTTTT
CASSLGGSGLTGELFF
>TRBV4-2|.|few|TRBJ2-7
TGTGCCAGCAGCCAAGGAGCCCGAACTACGGCCTACGAGCAGTACTTC
CASSQGARTTAYEQYF
>TRBV4-1|.|.|TRBJ1-1
TGCGCCAGCAGCCCACCAACAGAGGACACTGAAGCTTTCTTT
CASSPPTEDTEAFF
>TRBV18|TRBD2|few|TRBJ2-1
TGTGCCAGCTCTCTCAAGACTAGCGGGGGATTCAATGAGCAGTTCTTC
CASSLKTSGGFNEQFF
>TRBV7-2|.|.|TRBJ1-2
TGTGCCAGCAGCTTAGTGGAATGGCAGAGTGGCTACACCTTC
CASSLVEWQSGYTF
>TRBV20-1|.|many|TRBJ2-7
TGCAGTGCTAGAGATTCTGGGAGCGGTAGGAGCTCCTACGAGCAGTACTTC
CSARDSGSGRSSYEQYF
>TRBV29-1|.|few|TRBJ2-5
TGCAGCGTTGGGGAGGTGGAGACCCAGTACTTC
CSVGEVETQYF
>TRBV6-1|TRBD2|many|TRBJ2-7
TGTGCCAGCAGTCGAGCGGGGACTGAAGAGCAGTACTTC
CASSRAGTEEQYF
>TRBV2|TRBD1|.|TRBJ1-5
TGTGCCAGCAGTCCTGACAGGGGCTTCCAGCATTTT
CASSPDRGFQHF
>TRBV20-1|TRBD1|few|TRBJ1-4
TGCAGTGCTTCCCCGGGACAGCTTAATGAAAAACTGTTTTTT
CSASPGQLNEKLFF
>TRBV20-1|.|.|TRBJ1-1
TGCAGTGCTAAAACAGGGAGTCGCACTGAAGCTTTCTTT
CSAKTGSRTEAFF
>TRBV5-6|.|.|TRBJ2-7
TGTGCCAGCAGCTCCCCGGTGGCCCGGCCATACTACGAGCAGTACTTC
CASSSPVARPYYEQYF
>TRBV14|.|once|TRBJ2-2
TGTGCCAGCAGCCGACAGCAAAACACCGGGGAGCTGTTTTTT
CASSRQQNTGELFF
>TRBV20-1|.|few|TRBJ2-1
TGCAGTGCTAGGGACGCCCCCTACAATGAGCAGTTCTTC
CSARDAPYNEQFF
>TRBV5-5|TRBD1|.|TRBJ2-1
TGTGCCAGCAGCTTCCGTGGACAGGGGTGGAGTGAGCAGTTCTTC
CASSFRGQGWSEQFF
>TRBV20-1|.|.|TRBJ2-2
TGCAGTGCTAGTCAGCGGTCCCGGGACACCGGGGAGCTGTTTTTT
CSASQRSRDTGELFF
>TRBV29-1|TRBD1|many|TRBJ1-1
TGCAGCGTCAACAGGGACAGGAACACTGAAGCTTTCTTT
CSVNRDRNTEAFF
>TRBV2|.|.|TRBJ2-7
TGTGCCAGCAGTGCGATCCCCCCTTGGAGTGAGCAGTACTTC
CASSAIPPWSEQYF
>TRBV7-2|TRBD2|many|TRBJ2-3
TGTGCCAGCACCCAACGGGAGCGGGGGTCAGATACGCAGTATTTT
CASTQRERGSDTQYF
>TRBV20-1|.|.|TRBJ2-6
TGCAGTGCTAGACAGCCGTCCGGGGCCAACGTCCTGACTTTC
CSARQPSGANVLTF
>TRBV4-3|.|few|TRBJ2-3
TGCGCCAGCAGCCAGGCCGGGACTGACACAGATACGCAGTATTTT
CASSQAGTDTDTQYF
>TRBV7-9|TRBD1|few|TRBJ1-2
TGTGCCAGCAGCCCTTCGACAGGGGGCTACGGCTACACCTTC
CASSPSTGGYGYTF
>TRBV12-3/TRBV12-4|.|many|TRBJ2-3
TGTGCCAGCAGTCCCTTGGATACAGATACGCAGTATTTT
CASSPLDTDTQYF
>TRBV12-3/TRBV12-4|TRBD2|many|TRBJ2-1
TGTGCCAGCAGTTTTGGTCTAGCGGCAAACAATGAGCAGTTCTTC
CASSFGLAANNEQFF
>TRBV6-2/TRBV6-3|TRBD2|.|TRBJ2-5
TGTGCCAGCAGTCAACAAGGGACTAGCGGAGAGACCCAGTACTTC
CASSQQGTSGETQYF
>TRBV10-3|.|.|TRBJ2-2
TGTGCCATCAGTGACGGGAACACCGGGGAGCTGTTTTTT
CAISDGNTGELFF
>TRBV7-9|TRBD2|.|TRBJ2-1
TGTGCCAGCAGCTTAGAGAGAGGCTCGGGAGGGAGCGAGCAGTTCTTC
CASSLERGSGGSEQFF
>TRBV7-8|TRBD1|few|TRBJ2-1
TGTGCCACCTCATGGGGGACAGCGACCAATGAGCAGTTCTTC
CATSWGTATNEQFF
>TRBV7-2|.|many|TRBJ2-7
TGTGCCAGCAGCCCAAGACGGGGTCGGTCCTACGAGCAGTACTTC
CASSPRRGRSYEQYF
>TRBV12-3/TRBV12-4|.|.|TRBJ2-5
TGTGCCAGCAGTTTATATCAGGGAGTGACCCAGTACTTC
CASSLYQGVTQYF
>TRBV5-1|TRBD1|.|TRBJ1-2
TGCGCCAGCAGCTCGACAGGGTCCGTTAACTATGGCTACACCTTC
CASSSTGSVNYGYTF
>TRBV6-5|.|.|TRBJ2-1
TGTGCCAGCAGTTACTCCCCCTACAATGAGCAGTTCTTC
CASSYSPYNEQFF
>TRBV6-2/TRBV6-3|.|many|TRBJ2-1
TGTGCCAGTAGAGAAGCGTTTCTTTTTGCTTTGGTTAATGAGCAGTTCTTC
CASREAFLFALVNEQFF